This T cell receptor beta chain was retrieved from a study of shared clonotypes between healthy human individuals. Study results and caveats: An anticipated effect of sequencing depth on clonotype sharing among donors was recognized. The study found lower generation probabilities in non-shared clonotypes than in those shared by all four donors.

Generated by immunoSEQ multiplex PCR, the TCRdb table keeps only in-frame clones and is missing some. The profile shows under 1,100,000 clones, about four fifths of them singletons. The germline V gene encodes CDR1 ENHRY and CDR2 SYGVKD. There are 11 residues in the CDR3. V dropped 6 bases and J dropped 8 bases, with 8 bases sitting between them. About this clone: What it recognizes is unknown.

The clonotype was recovered from a man between 18 and 29 years old in good health. Some clones in this sample may be carry-over from other donors' samples. The specimen was memory CD4+ T cells from PBMCs. Subset of the sample: CD45RA-negative fraction. The chain carries TRBV10-3 and TRBJ2-1, with D hard to call. CDR3: CAIRTRDEQFF. CDR3 sequence (DNA): TGTGCCATCAGGACAAGGGATGAGCAGTTCTTC.